Below, 30 T cell receptor beta chains from the same sample are listed, as sequenced in a study of molecular identifiers for immune sequencing clone quantification. TCRdb redid the calling of the PCR reads with MiXCR, one entry per CDR3 protein. The sample yields more than 8,000 distinct CDR3 sequences, under 25% seen once. The sequenced material came from naive CD8+ T cells from blood, with Jurkat cell RNA spiked in. As for subset: FACS-sorted CD8+CD4-CCR7+CD45RA+ naive T cells. The receptors come from a human donor in good health. Some libraries in this study had Jurkat cell RNA spiked in.

Relative to its sample, this clonotype is medium-sized. The chain links TRBV7-9 to TRBJ1-1; D not resolved. Trimming took 5 bases from V and 0 from J, leaving 13 bases between them. This CDR3 has 15 amino acids. CDR1 and CDR2 from the germline V gene are SEHNR and FQNEAQ (reference sequence). CDR3 protein: CASSPIVGLNTEAFF. The CDR3 region has the DNA TGTGCCAGCAGCCCCATAGTAGGGTTGAACACTGAAGCTTTCTTT.

This clonotype was recorded at least ten times. The chain carries TRBV9 and TRBJ2-7, with D tentatively TRBD2 (6 bases). Trimming removed 0 bases from V and 7 bases from J, with 20 bases in between. There are 16 residues in the CDR3. From germline, CDR1 is SGDLS and CDR2 YYNGEE. CDR3 in DNA: TGTGCCAGCAGCGTAGGAGGAACGGGAGCCCTAGGGGAGCAGTACTTC. It specifies CASSVGGTGALGEQYF.

By frequency in the sample, this clonotype is medium-sized. This chain connects TRBV5-6 to TRBJ2-3; D not certain. V shed 0 bases and J shed 2 bases, with 10 bases lying between them. Germline V gene data show CDR1 as SGHDT and CDR2 as YYEEEE. The length of the CDR3 is 15 residues. CDR3 amino acids: CASSLGVGYTDTQYF. CDR3 in DNA: TGTGCCAGCAGCTTGGGCGTGGGATACACAGATACGCAGTATTTT.

About this clonotype: A read error is possible here, since a much larger clone lies one base away. This chain links TRBV11-2 with TRBJ2-5; no clear D. The germline V and J ends were trimmed by 1 base and 7 bases, with 19 bases remaining between them. Germline-derived CDR1 and CDR2 are SGHAT and FQNNGV. The CDR3 is made up of 16 amino acids. The CDR3 region is CASSLVRARSQMTQYF. The CDR3 region has the DNA TGTGCCAGCAGCTTAGTTCGGGCCCGCTCACAAATGACCCAGTACTTC. The full variable domain, in which reference TRBV11-2 and TRBJ2-5 provide the parts outside the CDR3, is EAGVAQSPRYKIIEKRQSVAFWCNPISGHATLYWYQQILGQGPKLLIQFQNNGVVDDSQLPKDRFSAERLKGVDSTLKIQPAKLEDSAVYLCASSLVRARSQMTQYFGPGTRLLVL.

In this sample, this clonotype is medium-sized (0.01 to 0.1%). This chain connects TRBV7-2 to TRBJ2-7; D uncertain. V lost 1 base, J lost 4 bases, and 8 bases lay in between. Germline lookup yields CDR1 SGHTA and CDR2 FQGNSA. The CDR3 consists of 13 residues. CDR3 region: CASSLGSRYEQYF. The CDR3 DNA is TGTGCCAGCAGCTTAGGATCCAGGTACGAGCAGTACTTC.

With respect to this clonotype: This may stem from a read error, because a much larger clone lies one nucleotide away. J is TRBJ2-3 and V is TRBV6-1; possibly TRBD1 or TRBD2 for D (5 bases each). Trimming pared 0 bases from V and 6 bases from J, leaving 19 bases between. The CDR3 extends over 17 amino acids. Germline V gene data show CDR1 as MNHNS and CDR2 as SASEGT. CDR3 sequence: CASSEATGATGPDTQYF. CDR3 DNA: TGTGCCAGCAGTGAAGCGACCGGGGCTACCGGCCCGGATACGCAGTATTTT.

In this sample, this clonotype turned up a few times. This chain joins TRBV6-6 and TRBJ2-7; D gene ambiguous. This CDR3 has 13 amino acids. Germline CDR1 is MNHNY and CDR2 is SVGAGI (reference sequence). V was pared by 2 bases and J by 3 bases, with 8 bases between. This CDR3 is CASSYDVSYEQYF. As DNA, the CDR3 is TGTGCCAGCAGTTACGATGTGAGCTACGAGCAGTACTTC.

This clonotype appeared many times. The chain carries TRBV7-2 and TRBJ2-1, with 12 nucleotides matching TRBD2. With V trimmed by 3 bases and J by 9 bases, 6 bases remained unmatched. CDR3 length: 15 amino acids. Germline CDR1 is SGHTA and CDR2 is FQGNSA. CDR3 amino acids: CASSFASGGAGEQFF. As DNA, the CDR3 is TGTGCCAGCAGCTTTGCTAGCGGGGGGGCCGGTGAGCAGTTCTTC.

Concerning this clonotype itself: Its ends do not fully match the called genes, so a read error is possible. The chain has TRBV9 and TRBJ2-1; D remains unclear. The germline gives CDR1 SGDLS, CDR2 YYNGEE. The CDR3 contains 15 residues. The CDR3 sequence: CASSADPSSYNEQLF. Written as DNA, the CDR3 is TGTGCCAGCAGCGCGGACCCGAGCTCCTACAATGAGCAGCTCTTC. Looking up the rest from reference TRBV9 and TRBJ2-1 gives the full variable domain: DSGVTQTPKHLITATGQRVTLRCSPRSGDLSVYWYQQSLDQGLQFLIQYYNGEERAKGNILERFSAQQFPDLHSELNLSSLELGDSALYFCASSADPSSYNEQLFGPGTRLTVL.

This clonotype is labeled as medium-sized. This chain joins TRBV4-3 and TRBJ2-1, with TRBD2 identical over 9 bases. The germline V gene has CDR1 LGHNA and CDR2 YSLEER. The CDR3 covers 17 residues. The ends lost 0 bases at V and 1 base at J; junction bases unmatched: 4. The CDR3 DNA follows: TGCGCCAGCAGCCAAGATGCGGCGGGAGGGTCCTACAATGAGCAGTTCTTC. Its protein is CASSQDAAGGSYNEQFF.

The gene calls are TRBV19 and TRBJ2-2; possibly TRBD2 for D (5 bases). This CDR3 has 15 residues. CDR1 LNHDA and CDR2 SQIVND come from the germline V gene (reference sequence). Trimming pared 1 base from V and 4 bases from J, leaving 10 bases between. DNA of the CDR3: TGTGCCAGTAGTATAGGGGAGAGATCCACCGGGGAGCTGTTTTTT. This codes for CASSIGERSTGELFF.

This clonotype is labeled as medium-sized. This sequence joins TRBV6-1 and TRBJ2-3; perhaps TRBD1 as D (6 bases). V shed 2 bases and J shed 4 bases, with 13 bases lying between them. The germline V gene encodes CDR1 MNHNS and CDR2 SASEGT. The CDR3 loop spans 15 amino acids. The CDR3 spells CASSEPRTVADTQYF. CDR3 nucleotide sequence: TGTGCCAGCAGTGAACCCCGGACAGTGGCAGATACGCAGTATTTT.

This clonotype occurred a few times. The V gene is TRBV6-5, the J gene TRBJ2-1; perhaps TRBD2 as D (5 bases). The V end lost 6 bases, the J end lost 0 bases, and 12 bases lay between the germline ends. CDR3 length equals 15 residues. Germline V CDR1 and CDR2: MNHEY, SVGAGI. The CDR3 region is CASSSDSSSYNEQFF. The CDR3, as DNA: TGTGCCAGCAGCTCGGACTCGAGCTCCTACAATGAGCAGTTCTTC.

This clonotype has just a few counts. The chain combines TRBV6-5 with TRBJ2-1; 10 nucleotides align to TRBD2. Germline V gene lookup returns CDR1 MNHEY and CDR2 SVGAGI. The CDR3 runs to 13 residues. Unmatched junction bases numbered 8, after V lost 6 bases and J lost 12 bases. CDR3 DNA sequence: TGTGCCAGCAGCCCTAGACTAGCGGGTCTGCAGTTCTTC. It encodes CASSPRLAGLQFF.

This clonotype has only a few counts. The chain couples TRBV7-9 to TRBJ1-2; D call uncertain. The CDR3 has 18 amino acids. V gave up 0 bases and J gave up 6 bases, with 23 bases separating them. CDR1 is SEHNR and CDR2 is FQNEAQ in the germline V gene (reference sequence). The CDR3 DNA sequence: TGTGCCAGCAGCTTAGCTTTGTCGGCACTCAAGAAAAAGGATGGCTACACCTTC. It encodes CASSLALSALKKKDGYTF.

Concerning this clonotype: With a much larger clone just one base away, this may be a read error. The J gene is TRBJ1-5, the V gene TRBV3-2; TRBD1, the table's D call, lacks a check against the DNA. TRBV3-2 is termed a pseudogene. This CDR3 comprises 12 residues. CDR3 protein: CASLRGSQPQHF. The CDR3 DNA reads TGTGCCAGCCTCAGGGGTAGTCAGCCCCAGCATTTT.

This clonotype is medium-sized in the sample. The chain joins TRBV6-2 or TRBV6-3 to TRBJ2-1; no clear D. The CDR3 sequence is 12 residues long. Looked up from germline, CDR1 is MNHEY and CDR2 is SVGEGT. V lost 2 bases, J lost 10 bases, and 9 bases lay in between. This CDR3 reads CASSYPGWEQFF. The CDR3 DNA follows: TGTGCCAGCAGTTACCCCGGATGGGAGCAGTTCTTC.

In its sample, this clonotype ranks as medium-sized. J is TRBJ1-1 and V is TRBV23-1, with D uncertain. TRBV23-1 is classed as an ORF, of uncertain function. The germline V and J ends were trimmed by 0 bases and 10 bases, with 18 bases remaining between them. CDR3 length equals 15 residues. CDR3 residues: CASSQSNAPPRTAFF. The CDR3 DNA sequence: TGCGCCAGCAGTCAATCGAATGCCCCACCCCGTACAGCTTTCTTT.

This clonotype showed up many times. V is TRBV10-3 and J is TRBJ2-7; TRBD1 might be the D (5 bases). The CDR3 is 13 amino acids. Germline-derived CDR1 and CDR2 are ENHRY and SYGVKD. V lost 4 bases and J lost 5, with 12 bases in between. The CDR3 here is CAISGMARDEQYF. In nucleotides, the CDR3 is TGTGCCATCAGTGGAATGGCCAGGGACGAGCAGTACTTC.

Comment on this clonotype: It may be a read error: a sequence one base away is much more abundant. The chain has TRBV19 and TRBJ2-7; 10 bases are shared with TRBD1. CDR1 is LNHDA, CDR2 SQIVND, per germline (reference sequence). The CDR3 loop spans 14 amino acids. V lost 3 bases to trimming and J lost 6 bases; unmatched junction nucleotides: 5. The CDR3 bases are TGTGCCAGTAGTATCGGGACAGGGGACTGCGAGCAGTACTTC. This codes for CASSIGTGDCEQYF.

At least ten counts were recorded for this clonotype. The J gene is TRBJ2-7, the V gene TRBV6-2 or TRBV6-3; D is unclear. The CDR3 is 12 residues long. V lost 6 bases to trimming and J lost 4 bases, with 10 bases between them. Germline values: CDR1 MNHEY, CDR2 SVGEGT. CDR3 residues: CASSPDGYEQYF. In nucleotides, the CDR3 is TGTGCCAGCAGCCCGGACGGGTACGAGCAGTACTTC.

Remarks on this clonotype: This clone may be a read error of a much larger clone one base away. The chain carries TRBV24-1 and TRBJ2-1; possibly TRBD1 or TRBD2 for D (5 bases each). V lost 7 bases to trimming and J lost 10 bases, with 10 bases between them. The CDR3 has 11 amino acids. CDR1 KGHDR and CDR2 SFDVKD come from the germline V gene. In DNA form, the CDR3 reads TGTGCCACCAGGAGGGACGGAGAGCAGTTCTTC. Translation: CATRRDGEQFF.

Concerning this clonotype: A clone one base away is much larger, so this may be a read error. The V gene is TRBV2, the J gene TRBJ2-5, with 9 bases matching TRBD1. The germline V gene has CDR1 SNHLY and CDR2 FYNNEI. There are 17 residues in the CDR3. The CDR3 here is CASSLPGTGFVPETQHF. The CDR3 DNA reads TGTGCCAGCAGTTTACCCGGGACAGGGTTCGTCCCAGAGACCCAGCACTTC.

A note on this clonotype: This may come from a read error, since a much larger clone is one base off. The J gene is TRBJ1-1, the V gene TRBV5-1; D remains ambiguous. The germline V and J ends were trimmed by 0 bases and 4 bases, with 10 bases remaining between them. The CDR3 consists of 14 residues. Germline assignment: CDR1 SGHRS and CDR2 YFSETQ. The CDR3 loop reads CASSLDAGITEAFF. DNA of the CDR3: TGCGCCAGCAGCTTGGACGCGGGGATCACTGAAGCTTTCTTT.

A remark on this clonotype: A much more abundant neighbour one base away suggests this may be a read error. The chain has TRBV6-1 and TRBJ2-5; 8 nucleotides match TRBD1. The CDR3 loop spans 16 amino acids. J was trimmed by 9 bases and V by 6 bases; bases with no gene match: 18. The germline gives CDR1 MNHNS, CDR2 SASEGT. The CDR3 nucleotides read TGTGCCAGCAGCCAGCGGACAGGGTTTTTTCAGGAGCCCCAGTACTTC. It yields the protein CASSQRTGFFQEPQYF.

This clonotype is classed as medium-sized. The rearrangement uses TRBV19 and TRBJ1-1; TRBD1 matches at 8 bases. This CDR3 has 16 amino acids. In germline, CDR1 is LNHDA, CDR2 SQIVND (reference sequence). V lost 3 bases and J lost 5; bases outside the gene matches: 11. CDR3 coding DNA: TGTGCCAGTAGTATTAGGGCCGGACAGGGCGGTACTGAAGCTTTCTTT. It yields the protein CASSIRAGQGGTEAFF.

This clonotype was observed a single time. Because it lacks the conserved phenylalanine or tryptophan at the end, this CDR3 is likely a read error. The chain carries TRBV5-3 and TRBJ2-2; 10 bases fit TRBD1. TRBV5-3 belongs to the ORF category, with a function that is uncertain. The length of the CDR3 is 16 residues. The CDR3 coding sequence is TGTGCCAGCAGCTTTGTGACAGGGGGCATCGGCGGGGAGCTGTTTTAT. Encoded protein: CASSFVTGGIGGELFY.

In this sample, this clonotype turned up many times. The chain joins TRBV2 to TRBJ2-3; 7 nucleotides line up with TRBD2. CDR1 is SNHLY and CDR2 is FYNNEI in the germline V gene. Trimming at V came to 7 bases and at J to 5 bases, leaving 6 bases not matched to a gene. CDR3 length equals 13 residues. CDR3 DNA sequence: TGTGCCAGCATGCGGGAGTGGATAGATACGCAGTATTTT. It codes for CASMREWIDTQYF.

CDR3 sequence (DNA): TGTGCCAGTAGTATCGGCATATACAATGAGCAGTTCTTC. Amino acid sequence: CASSIGIYNEQFF. The chain carries TRBV19 and TRBJ2-1; D remains unclear. This CDR3 contains 13 residues. Trimming removed 3 bases at V and 4 bases at J, with 7 bases between. Germline loops: CDR1 LNHDA, CDR2 SQIVND (reference sequence).

As concerns this clonotype: With a much larger clone just one base away, this may be a read error. The chain recombines TRBV13 with TRBJ2-1; TRBD2 is a possible D gene (6 bases). CDR1 and CDR2 (germline): PRHDT, FYEKMQ (reference sequence). The ends were cut back, 1 base at V and 0 bases at J, with 16 bases in the middle. The CDR3 spans 18 residues. CDR3 sequence reads: CASSLVSPGTYSYNEQFF. The CDR3, as DNA: TGTGCCAGCAGCTTAGTGAGTCCGGGGACTTACTCCTACAATGAGCAGTTCTTC.